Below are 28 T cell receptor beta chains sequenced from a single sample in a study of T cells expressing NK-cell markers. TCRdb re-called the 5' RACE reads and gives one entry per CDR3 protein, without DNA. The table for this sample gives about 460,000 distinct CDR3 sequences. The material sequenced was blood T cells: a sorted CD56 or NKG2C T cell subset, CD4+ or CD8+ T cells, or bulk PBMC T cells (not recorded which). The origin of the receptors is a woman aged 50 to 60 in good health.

The CDR3 loop is CASSRGLAGASGELFF. The chain is built from TRBV4-2 and TRBJ2-2; there is no DNA to check the TCRdb D call of TRBD2. Germline values: CDR1 LGHNA, CDR2 YNFKEQ. This CDR3 has 16 amino acids.

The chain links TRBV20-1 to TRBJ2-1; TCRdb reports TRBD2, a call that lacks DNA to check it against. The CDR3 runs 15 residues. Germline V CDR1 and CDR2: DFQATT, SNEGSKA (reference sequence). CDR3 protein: CSARSGTNSGNEQFF.

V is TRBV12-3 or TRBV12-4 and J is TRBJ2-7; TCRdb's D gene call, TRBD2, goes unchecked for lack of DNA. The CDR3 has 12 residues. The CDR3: CASGRAQYEQYF.

CDR3 loop: CASSEMGQGKAFF. The chain joins TRBV6-1 to TRBJ1-1; TCRdb designates TRBD1, a call that cannot be tested without DNA. Germline V gives CDR1 MNHNS, CDR2 SASEGT. The CDR3 is made up of 13 amino acids.

This CDR3 reads CASILGHGTNTEAFF. The rearrangement joins TRBV5-6 to TRBJ1-1; as DNA is missing, the TRBD1 call by TCRdb cannot be tested. CDR1 and CDR2 (germline): SGHDT, YYEEEE. The CDR3 is 15 residues long. The full variable domain, rest sourced from reference TRBV5-6 and TRBJ1-1, is DAGVTQSPTHLIKTRGQQVTLRCSPKSGHDTVSWYQQALGQGPQFIFQYYEEEERQRGNFPDRFSGHQFPNYSSELNVNALLLGDSALYLCASILGHGTNTEAFFGQGTRLTVV.

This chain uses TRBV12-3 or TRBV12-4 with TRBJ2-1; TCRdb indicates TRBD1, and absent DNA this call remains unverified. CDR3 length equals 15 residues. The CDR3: CASSLGAGANNEQFF.

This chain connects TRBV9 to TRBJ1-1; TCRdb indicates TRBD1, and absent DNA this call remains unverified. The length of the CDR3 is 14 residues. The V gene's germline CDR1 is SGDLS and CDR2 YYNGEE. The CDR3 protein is CASSVVPGGTEAFF.

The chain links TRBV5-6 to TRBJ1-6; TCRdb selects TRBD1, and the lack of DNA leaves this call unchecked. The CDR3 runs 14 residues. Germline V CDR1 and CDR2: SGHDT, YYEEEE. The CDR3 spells CASSRGQGNSPLHF.

CDR3 loop: CASSPLGPPETPKDGYTF. The chain has TRBV18 and TRBJ1-2; TCRdb's assignment of TRBD1 cannot be checked, as there is no DNA. This CDR3 spans 18 amino acids. The germline gives CDR1 KGHSH, CDR2 LQKENI.

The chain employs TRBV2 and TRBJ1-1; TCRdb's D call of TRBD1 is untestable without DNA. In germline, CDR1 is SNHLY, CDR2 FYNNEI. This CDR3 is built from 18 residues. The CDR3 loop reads CASSGMGTGAPLDTEAFF.

The CDR3 region is CASSAGTSGGYQETQYF. The rearrangement links TRBV5-6 to TRBJ2-5; TCRdb's D gene call, TRBD2, goes unchecked for lack of DNA. In germline, CDR1 is SGHDT, CDR2 YYEEEE. This CDR3 has 17 amino acids. Full variable domain (missing parts from reference TRBV5-6 and TRBJ2-5): DAGVTQSPTHLIKTRGQQVTLRCSPKSGHDTVSWYQQALGQGPQFIFQYYEEEERQRGNFPDRFSGHQFPNYSSELNVNALLLGDSALYLCASSAGTSGGYQETQYFGPGTRLLVL.

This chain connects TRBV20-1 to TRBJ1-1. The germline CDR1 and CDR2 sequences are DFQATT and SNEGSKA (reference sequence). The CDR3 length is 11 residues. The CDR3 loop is CSAEKYTEAFF.

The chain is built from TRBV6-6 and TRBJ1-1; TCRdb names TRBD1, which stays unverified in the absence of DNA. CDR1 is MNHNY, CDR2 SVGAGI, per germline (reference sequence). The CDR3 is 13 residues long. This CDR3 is CASHTGTNTEAFF.

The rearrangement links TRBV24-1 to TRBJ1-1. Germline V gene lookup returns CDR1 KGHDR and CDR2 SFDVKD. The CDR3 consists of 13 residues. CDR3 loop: CATSGQVNTEAFF.

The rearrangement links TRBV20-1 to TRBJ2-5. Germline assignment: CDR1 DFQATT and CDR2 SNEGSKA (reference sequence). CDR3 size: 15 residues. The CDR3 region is CSAEITSLDQETQYF.

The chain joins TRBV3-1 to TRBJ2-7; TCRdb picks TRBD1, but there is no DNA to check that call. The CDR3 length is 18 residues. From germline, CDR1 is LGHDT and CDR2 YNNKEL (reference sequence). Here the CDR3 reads CASSQDAGLRSGAYEQYF.

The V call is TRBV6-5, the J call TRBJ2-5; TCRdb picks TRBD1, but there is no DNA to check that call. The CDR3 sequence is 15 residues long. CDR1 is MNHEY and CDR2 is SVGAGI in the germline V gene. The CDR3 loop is CASGFAGSGSETQYF.

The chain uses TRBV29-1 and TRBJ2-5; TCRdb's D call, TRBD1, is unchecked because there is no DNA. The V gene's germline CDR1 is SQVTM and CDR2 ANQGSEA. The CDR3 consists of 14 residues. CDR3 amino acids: CSVEDGQGWETQYF.

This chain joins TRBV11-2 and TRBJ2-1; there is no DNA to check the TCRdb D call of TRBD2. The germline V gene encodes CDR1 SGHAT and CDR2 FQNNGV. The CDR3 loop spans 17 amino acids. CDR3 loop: CASSPRGLAGGGSEQFF.

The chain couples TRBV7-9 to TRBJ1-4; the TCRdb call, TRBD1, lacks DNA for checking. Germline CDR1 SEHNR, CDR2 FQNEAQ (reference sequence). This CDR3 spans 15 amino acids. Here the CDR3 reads CASSLLGGENEKLFF. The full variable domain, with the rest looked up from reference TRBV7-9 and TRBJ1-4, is DTGVSQNPRHKITKRGQNVTFRCDPISEHNRLYWYRQTLGQGPEFLTYFQNEAQLEKSRLLSDRFSAERPKGSFSTLEIQRTEQGDSAMYLCASSLLGGENEKLFFGSGTQLSVL.

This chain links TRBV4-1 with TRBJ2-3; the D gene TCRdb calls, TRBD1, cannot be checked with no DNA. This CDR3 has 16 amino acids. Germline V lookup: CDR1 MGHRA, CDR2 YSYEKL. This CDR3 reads CASSPSSSARTDTQYF.

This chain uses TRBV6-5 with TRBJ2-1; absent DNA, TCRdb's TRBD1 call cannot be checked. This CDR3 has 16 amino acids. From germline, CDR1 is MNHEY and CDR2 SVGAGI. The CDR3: CASSYFGQGANNEQFF.

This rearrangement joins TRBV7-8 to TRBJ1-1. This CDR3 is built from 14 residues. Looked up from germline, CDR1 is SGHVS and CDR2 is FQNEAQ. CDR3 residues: CASSLQAMNTEAFF.

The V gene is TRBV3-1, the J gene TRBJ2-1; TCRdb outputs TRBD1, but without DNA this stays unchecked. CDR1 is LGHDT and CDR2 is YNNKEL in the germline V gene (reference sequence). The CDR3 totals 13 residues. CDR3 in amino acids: CASSNNRGNEQFF.

CDR3 sequence: CASSLPVRGGYEQYF. The rearrangement links TRBV4-1 to TRBJ2-7; the TRBD1 assignment by TCRdb is unverifiable without DNA. Germline lookup yields CDR1 MGHRA and CDR2 YSYEKL. The CDR3 consists of 15 residues.

CDR3 residues: CASSFRLAGGSGELFF. The J gene is TRBJ2-2, the V gene TRBV6-5; absent DNA, TCRdb's TRBD2 call cannot be checked. The CDR3 has 16 amino acids. From germline, CDR1 is MNHEY and CDR2 SVGAGI.

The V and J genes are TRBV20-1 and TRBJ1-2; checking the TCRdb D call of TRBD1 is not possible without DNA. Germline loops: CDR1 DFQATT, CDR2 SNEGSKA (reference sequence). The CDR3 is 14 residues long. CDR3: CSAREGVLYYGYTF.

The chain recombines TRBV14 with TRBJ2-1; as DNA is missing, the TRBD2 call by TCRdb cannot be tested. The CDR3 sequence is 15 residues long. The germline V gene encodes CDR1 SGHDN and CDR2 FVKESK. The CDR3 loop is CASSQQGGRVFERFF. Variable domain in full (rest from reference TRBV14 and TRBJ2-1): EAGVTQFPSHSVIEKGQTVTLRCDPISGHDNLYWYRRVMGKEIKFLLHFVKESKQDESGMPNNRFLAERTGGTYSTLKVQPAELEDSGVYFCASSQQGGRVFERFFGPGTRLTVL.